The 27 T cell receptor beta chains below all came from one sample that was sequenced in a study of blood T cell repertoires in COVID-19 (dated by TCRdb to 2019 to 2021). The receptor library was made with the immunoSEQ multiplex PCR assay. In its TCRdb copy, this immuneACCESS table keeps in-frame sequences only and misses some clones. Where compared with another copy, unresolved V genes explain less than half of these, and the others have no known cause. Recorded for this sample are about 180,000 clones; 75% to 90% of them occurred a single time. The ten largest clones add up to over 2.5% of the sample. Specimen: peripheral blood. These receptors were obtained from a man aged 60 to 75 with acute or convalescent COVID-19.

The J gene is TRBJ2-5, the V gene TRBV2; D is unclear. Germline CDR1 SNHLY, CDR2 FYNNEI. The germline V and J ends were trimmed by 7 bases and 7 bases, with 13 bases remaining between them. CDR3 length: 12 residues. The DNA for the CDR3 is TGTGCCAGCAATCTCCAGGTTGGGACCCAGTACTTC. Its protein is CASNLQVGTQYF.

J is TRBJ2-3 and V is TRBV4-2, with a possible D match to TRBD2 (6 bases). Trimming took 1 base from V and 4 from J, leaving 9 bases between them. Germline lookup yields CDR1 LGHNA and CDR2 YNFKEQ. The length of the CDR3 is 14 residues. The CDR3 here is CASSQAGAADTQYF. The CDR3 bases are TGTGCCAGCAGCCAAGCGGGAGCGGCAGATACGCAGTATTTT.

The CDR3 nucleotides are TGTGCCAGCAGTCACGACGGGACTCCCCTCCACTTT. Its protein product is CASSHDGTPLHF. This chain uses TRBV6-2 or TRBV6-3 with TRBJ1-6; D is perhaps TRBD1 (5 bases). V was pared by 5 bases and J by 13 bases, with 12 bases between. CDR1 MNHEY and CDR2 SVGEGT come from the germline V gene. This CDR3 has 12 residues.

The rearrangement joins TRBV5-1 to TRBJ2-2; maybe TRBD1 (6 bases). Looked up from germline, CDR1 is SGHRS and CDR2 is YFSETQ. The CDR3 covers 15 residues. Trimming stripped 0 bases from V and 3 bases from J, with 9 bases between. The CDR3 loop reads CASSLEQGDTGELFF. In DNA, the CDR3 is TGCGCCAGCAGCTTGGAACAGGGAGACACCGGGGAGCTGTTTTTT.

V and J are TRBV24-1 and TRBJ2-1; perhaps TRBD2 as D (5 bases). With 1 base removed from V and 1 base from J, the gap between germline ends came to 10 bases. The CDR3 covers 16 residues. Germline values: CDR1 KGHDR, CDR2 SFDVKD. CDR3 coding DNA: TGTGCCACCAGTGATTTCGAGGGATTTTCCTACAATGAGCAGTTCTTC. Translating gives CATSDFEGFSYNEQFF.

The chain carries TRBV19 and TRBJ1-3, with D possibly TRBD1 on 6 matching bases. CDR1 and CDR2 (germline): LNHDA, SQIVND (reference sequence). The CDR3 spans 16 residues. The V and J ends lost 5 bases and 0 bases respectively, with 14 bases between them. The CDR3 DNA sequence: TGTGCCAGTAGTCCAAGGACAGCCGACTCTGGAAACACCATATATTTT. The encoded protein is CASSPRTADSGNTIYF.

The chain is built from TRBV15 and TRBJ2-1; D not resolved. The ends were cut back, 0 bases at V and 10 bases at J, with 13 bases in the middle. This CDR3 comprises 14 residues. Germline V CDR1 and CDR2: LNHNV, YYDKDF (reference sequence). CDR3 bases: TGTGCCACCAGCAGAGACTATAAAGCTAGGGAGCAGTTCTTC. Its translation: CATSRDYKAREQFF.

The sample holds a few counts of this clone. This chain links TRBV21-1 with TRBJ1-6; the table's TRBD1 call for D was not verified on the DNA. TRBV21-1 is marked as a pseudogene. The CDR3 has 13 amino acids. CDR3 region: CASSGQYNSPLHF. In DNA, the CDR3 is TGTGCCAGCAGCGGACAGTATAATTCACCCCTCCACTTT.

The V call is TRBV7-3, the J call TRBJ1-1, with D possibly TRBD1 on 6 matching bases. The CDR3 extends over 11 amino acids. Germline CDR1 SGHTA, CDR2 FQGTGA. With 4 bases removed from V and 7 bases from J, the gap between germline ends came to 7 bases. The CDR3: CASSSGVEAFF. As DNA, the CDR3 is TGTGCCAGCAGCTCAGGGGTTGAAGCTTTCTTT.

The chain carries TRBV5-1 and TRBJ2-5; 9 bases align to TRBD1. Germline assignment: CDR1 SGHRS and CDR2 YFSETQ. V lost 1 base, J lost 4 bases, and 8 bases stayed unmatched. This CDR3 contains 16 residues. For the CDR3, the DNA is TGCGCCAGCAGCTTGACAGGGGGCCTCTCTGGAGAGACCCAGTACTTC. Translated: CASSLTGGLSGETQYF.

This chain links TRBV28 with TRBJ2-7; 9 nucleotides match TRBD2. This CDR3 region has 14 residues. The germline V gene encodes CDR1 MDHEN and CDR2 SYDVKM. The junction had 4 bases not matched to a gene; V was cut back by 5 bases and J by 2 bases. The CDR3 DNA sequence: TGTGCCAGCAGTGTTAGCGGGAGTACCTACGAGCAGTACTTC. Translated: CASSVSGSTYEQYF.

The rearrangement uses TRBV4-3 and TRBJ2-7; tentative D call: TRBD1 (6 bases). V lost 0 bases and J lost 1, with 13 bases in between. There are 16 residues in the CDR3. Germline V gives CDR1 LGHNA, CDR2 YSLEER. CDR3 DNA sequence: TGCGCCAGCAGCCAAGAAGTACAGGGTACGTCCTACGAGCAGTACTTC. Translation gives CASSQEVQGTSYEQYF.

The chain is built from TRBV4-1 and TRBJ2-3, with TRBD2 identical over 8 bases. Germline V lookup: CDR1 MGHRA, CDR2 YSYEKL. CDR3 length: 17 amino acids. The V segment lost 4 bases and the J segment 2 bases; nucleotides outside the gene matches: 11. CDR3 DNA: TGCGCCAGCAGCCCGGGCGGCCTAGCGGGCGCCACAGATACGCAGTATTTT. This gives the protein CASSPGGLAGATDTQYF.

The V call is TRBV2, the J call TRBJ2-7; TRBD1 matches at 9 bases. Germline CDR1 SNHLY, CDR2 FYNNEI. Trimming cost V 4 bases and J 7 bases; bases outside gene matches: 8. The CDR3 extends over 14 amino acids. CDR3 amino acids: CASSVGDRAGEQYF. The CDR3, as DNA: TGTGCCAGCAGTGTCGGGGACAGGGCGGGTGAGCAGTACTTC.

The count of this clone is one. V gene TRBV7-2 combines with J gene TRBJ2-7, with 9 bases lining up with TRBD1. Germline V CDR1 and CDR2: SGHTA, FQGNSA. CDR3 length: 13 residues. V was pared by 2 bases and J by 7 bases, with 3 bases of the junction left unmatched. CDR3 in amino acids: CASSLNRGREQYF. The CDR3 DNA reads TGTGCCAGCAGCTTAAACAGGGGGCGGGAGCAGTACTTC.

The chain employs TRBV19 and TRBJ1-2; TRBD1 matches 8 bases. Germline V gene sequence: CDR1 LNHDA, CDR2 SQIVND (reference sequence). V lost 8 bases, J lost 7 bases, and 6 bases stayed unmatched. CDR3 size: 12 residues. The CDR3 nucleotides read TGTGCCAGTGGGGACAGGTCCGGTGGCTACACCTTC. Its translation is CASGDRSGGYTF.

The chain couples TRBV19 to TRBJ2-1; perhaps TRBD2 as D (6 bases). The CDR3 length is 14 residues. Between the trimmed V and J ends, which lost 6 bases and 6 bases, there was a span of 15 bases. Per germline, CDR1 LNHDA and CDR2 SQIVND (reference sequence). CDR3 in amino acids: CASRPLRDGNEQFF. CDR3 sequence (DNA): TGTGCCAGTAGACCACTGCGGGACGGCAATGAGCAGTTCTTC.

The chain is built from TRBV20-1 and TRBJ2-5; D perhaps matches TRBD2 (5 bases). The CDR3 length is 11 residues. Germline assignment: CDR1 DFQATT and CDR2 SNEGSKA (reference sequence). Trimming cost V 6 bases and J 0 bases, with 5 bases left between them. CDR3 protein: CSARDQETQYF. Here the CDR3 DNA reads TGCAGTGCGCGGGACCAAGAGACCCAGTACTTC.

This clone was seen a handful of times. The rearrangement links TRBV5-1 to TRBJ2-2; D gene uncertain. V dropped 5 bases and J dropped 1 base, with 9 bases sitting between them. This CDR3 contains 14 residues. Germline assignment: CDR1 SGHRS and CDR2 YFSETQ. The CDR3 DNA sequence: TGCGCCAGCAGGGCGGCAGTGAACACCGGGGAGCTGTTTTTT. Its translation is CASRAAVNTGELFF. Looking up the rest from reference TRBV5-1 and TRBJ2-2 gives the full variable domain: KAGVTQTPRYLIKTRGQQVTLSCSPISGHRSVSWYQQTPGQGLQFLFEYFSETQRNKGNFPGRFSGRQFSNSRSEMNVSTLELGDSALYLCASRAAVNTGELFFGEGSRLTVL.

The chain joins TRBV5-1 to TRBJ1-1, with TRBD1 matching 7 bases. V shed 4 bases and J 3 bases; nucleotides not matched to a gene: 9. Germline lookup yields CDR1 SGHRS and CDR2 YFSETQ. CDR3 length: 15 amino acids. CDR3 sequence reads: CASSVSGQAYTEAFF. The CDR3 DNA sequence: TGCGCCAGCAGCGTAAGCGGACAGGCTTACACTGAAGCTTTCTTT.

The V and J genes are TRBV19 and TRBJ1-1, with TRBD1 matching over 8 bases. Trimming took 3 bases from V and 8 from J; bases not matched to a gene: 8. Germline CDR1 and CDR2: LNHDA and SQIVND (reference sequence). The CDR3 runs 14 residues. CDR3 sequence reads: CASSIGQGGAEAFF. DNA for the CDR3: TGTGCCAGTAGTATCGGACAGGGCGGGGCGGAAGCTTTCTTT.

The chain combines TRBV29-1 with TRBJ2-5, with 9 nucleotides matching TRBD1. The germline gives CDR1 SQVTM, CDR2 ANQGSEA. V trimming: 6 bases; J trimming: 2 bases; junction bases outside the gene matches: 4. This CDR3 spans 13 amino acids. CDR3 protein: CSVGDRVQETQYF. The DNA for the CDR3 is TGCAGCGTGGGGGACAGGGTGCAAGAGACCCAGTACTTC.

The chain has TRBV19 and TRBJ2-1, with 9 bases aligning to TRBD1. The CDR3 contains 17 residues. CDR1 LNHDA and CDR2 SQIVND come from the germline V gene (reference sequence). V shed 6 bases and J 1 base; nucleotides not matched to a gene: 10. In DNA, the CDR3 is TGTGCCAGTAGCCATGTGGACAGGGGATCGTCCTACAATGAGCAGTTCTTC. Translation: CASSHVDRGSSYNEQFF.

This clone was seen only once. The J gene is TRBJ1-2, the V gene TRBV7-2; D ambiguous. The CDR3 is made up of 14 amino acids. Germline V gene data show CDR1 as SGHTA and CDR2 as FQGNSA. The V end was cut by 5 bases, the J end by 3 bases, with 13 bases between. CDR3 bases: TGTGCCAGCAGCCCAGGTGGCCGAGACTATGGCTACACCTTC. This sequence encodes CASSPGGRDYGYTF.

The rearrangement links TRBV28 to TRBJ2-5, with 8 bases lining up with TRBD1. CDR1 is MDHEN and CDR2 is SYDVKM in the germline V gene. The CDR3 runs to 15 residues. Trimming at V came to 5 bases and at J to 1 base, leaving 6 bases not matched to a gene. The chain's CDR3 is CASSPQGAPQETQYF. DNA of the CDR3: TGTGCCAGCAGTCCTCAGGGGGCGCCCCAAGAGACCCAGTACTTC. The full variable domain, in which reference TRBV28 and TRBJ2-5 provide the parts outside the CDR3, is DVKVTQSSRYLVKRTGEKVFLECVQDMDHENMFWYRQDPGLGLRLIYFSYDVKMKEKGDIPEGYSVSREKKERFSLILESASTNQTSMYLCASSPQGAPQETQYFGPGTRLLVL.

The CDR3 region has the DNA TGTGCCAGCAGCACGGACTGGCCCTACGAGCAGTACTTC. Its translation is CASSTDWPYEQYF. The rearrangement uses TRBV11-2 and TRBJ2-7, with a possible D match to TRBD2 (5 bases). The CDR3 contains 13 residues. The ends were cut back, 5 bases at V and 2 bases at J, with 10 bases in the middle. Looked up from germline, CDR1 is SGHAT and CDR2 is FQNNGV. Combining the CDR3 with reference TRBV11-2 and TRBJ2-7 gives the whole variable domain EAGVAQSPRYKIIEKRQSVAFWCNPISGHATLYWYQQILGQGPKLLIQFQNNGVVDDSQLPKDRFSAERLKGVDSTLKIQPAKLEDSAVYLCASSTDWPYEQYFGPGTRLTVT.

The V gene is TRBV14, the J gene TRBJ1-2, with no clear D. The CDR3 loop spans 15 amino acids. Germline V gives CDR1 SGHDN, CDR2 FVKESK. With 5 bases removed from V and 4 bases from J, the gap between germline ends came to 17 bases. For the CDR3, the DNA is TGTGCCAGCAGCGCCGCTGCGTCGAGGATCTATGGCTACACCTTC. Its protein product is CASSAAASRIYGYTF.